These T cell receptor beta chains were read from a single sample in a study of CD8 T cells in ankylosing spondylitis. One entry per CDR3 protein, called by TCRdb with MiXCR from the 5' RACE reads. The sample consists of a few hundred thousand distinct CDR3 sequences, about a sixth of them appearing once. Source material: blood, either unsorted or a sorted T cell fraction (not recorded which). The receptors stem from a male donor with ankylosing spondylitis. Both conserved end residues are part of each CDR3. D genes are given only for firm matches. The size entry is marked missing in some rows and otherwise reads once, few, many or a size class.

>TRBV20-1|.|few|TRBJ2-6
CSARLTGSGANVLTF
TGCAGTGCTAGGCTTACGGGCTCTGGGGCCAACGTCCTGACTTTC
>TRBV11-3|.|few|TRBJ1-2
CASSLDAGRGYTF
TGTGCCAGCAGCTTAGATGCCGGCAGGGGCTACACCTTC
>TRBV6-1|TRBD1|few|TRBJ1-2
CASSERTGSGYTF
TGTGCCAGCAGTGAGAGGACAGGGAGCGGCTACACCTTC
>TRBV28|.|few|TRBJ1-1
CASSLMVRVGTEAFF
TGTGCCAGCAGTTTGATGGTCAGGGTTGGCACTGAAGCTTTCTTT
>TRBV3-1|.|few|TRBJ2-4
CASSQESGSVLYF
TGTGCCAGCAGCCAAGAGAGCGGATCTGTCCTGTACTTC
>TRBV29-1|.|many|TRBJ1-1
CSVVKGWNTEAFF
TGCAGCGTGGTGAAGGGTTGGAACACTGAAGCTTTCTTT
>TRBV10-3|TRBD2|few|TRBJ2-3
CAIKQGTSGDTQYF
TGTGCCATCAAACAAGGGACTAGCGGAGATACGCAGTATTTT
>TRBV6-2/TRBV6-3|.|few|TRBJ1-5
CASRQDSNQPQHF
TGTGCCAGCAGACAGGACAGCAATCAGCCCCAGCATTTT
>TRBV20-1|TRBD2|many|TRBJ2-7
CSARRSGSSYEQYF
TGCAGTGCTAGAAGGAGCGGGAGCTCCTACGAGCAGTACTTC
>TRBV4-1|.|.|TRBJ2-2
CASSPRAPGRELFF
TGCGCCAGCAGCCCGCGGGCCCCCGGGCGGGAGCTGTTTTTT
>TRBV12-3/TRBV12-4|.|.|TRBJ1-4
CASSFGGRESEKLFF
TGTGCCAGCAGTTTTGGGGGAAGGGAAAGTGAAAAACTGTTTTTT
>TRBV15|.|once|TRBJ1-5
CATSSRANQSQHF
TGTGCCACCAGCAGTCGGGCAAATCAGTCCCAGCATTTT
>TRBV6-6|.|.|TRBJ1-2
CASKGGQGYGYTF
TGTGCCAGCAAGGGGGGCCAGGGTTACGGCTACACCTTC
>TRBV27|.|few|TRBJ2-1
CASSLSSQKSSRRVYNEQFF
TGTGCCAGCAGTTTATCCTCCCAGAAAAGTTCCCGGAGGGTTTACAATGAGCAGTTCTTC
>TRBV29-1|.|many|TRBJ1-3
CSGMDRSSGNTIYF
TGCAGCGGGATGGACCGCAGCTCTGGAAACACCATATATTTT
>TRBV6-6|.|.|TRBJ2-1
CASTHSNEQFF
TGTGCCAGCACCCATTCCAATGAGCAGTTCTTC
>TRBV5-1|TRBD2|few|TRBJ2-1
CASSLVLGLAGVGEQFF
TGCGCCAGCAGCTTGGTGCTGGGACTAGCGGGAGTAGGGGAGCAGTTCTTC
>TRBV7-8|.|few|TRBJ1-1
CASSLIRGHLGEAFF
TGTGCCAGCAGCCTCATCCGGGGACACCTGGGCGAAGCTTTCTTT
>TRBV7-2|TRBD1|.|TRBJ2-5
CASSPQQGAGETQYF
TGTGCCAGCAGCCCCCAACAGGGGGCGGGAGAGACCCAGTACTTC
>TRBV12-3/TRBV12-4|TRBD2|many|TRBJ2-1
CASSLTSGVYNEQFF
TGTGCCAGCAGTTTGACTAGCGGAGTCTACAATGAGCAGTTCTTC
>TRBV20-1|.|.|TRBJ2-2
CSARDRGKNTGELFF
TGCAGTGCTAGAGATCGTGGCAAAAACACCGGGGAGCTGTTTTTT
>TRBV2|.|.|TRBJ2-2
CASSQTGPTGELFF
TGTGCCAGCAGCCAGACAGGCCCTACCGGGGAGCTGTTTTTT
>TRBV7-3|.|few|TRBJ1-1
CASSFRDRTEAFF
TGTGCCAGCAGCTTCCGGGATCGGACTGAAGCTTTCTTT
>TRBV21-1|.|many|TRBJ1-2
CASTKGSSGYTF
TGTGCCAGCACCAAGGGGTCAAGTGGCTACACCTTC
>TRBV20-1|.|few|TRBJ1-6
CSAGQSSSPLHF
TGCAGTGCCGGACAGTCCTCTTCACCCCTCCACTTT
>TRBV20-1|TRBD1|few|TRBJ2-2
CSARSTGQGTFPNTGELFF
TGCAGTGCTAGATCCACGGGACAGGGGACTTTTCCTAACACCGGGGAGCTGTTTTTT